What follows are 15 T cell receptor beta chains derived from one specimen sequenced in a study of blood T cell repertoires in COVID-19. Profiling relied on immunoSEQ multiplex PCR, and the TCRdb table lists in-frame clones only, not all of them. This sample has fewer than 350,000 clones, with under 90% found just once. The sequenced material came from PBMCs or T cells enriched from blood (not recorded which). All receptors derive from a woman aged 40-49 years who had recovered from COVID-19.

J is TRBJ1-6 and V is TRBV9; 9 nucleotides align to TRBD1. The CDR3 has 14 residues. Germline V gene sequence: CDR1 SGDLS, CDR2 YYNGEE. J was trimmed by 9 bases and V by 3 bases; bases with no gene match: 4. CDR3 amino acids: CASSARQGGSPLHF. The CDR3 coding sequence is TGTGCCAGCAGCGCTAGACAGGGGGGTTCACCCCTCCACTTT. The full variable domain, in which reference TRBV9 and TRBJ1-6 provide the parts outside the CDR3, is DSGVTQTPKHLITATGQRVTLRCSPRSGDLSVYWYQQSLDQGLQFLIQYYNGEERAKGNILERFSAQQFPDLHSELNLSSLELGDSALYFCASSARQGGSPLHFGNGTRLTVT.

The genes are TRBV30 and TRBJ1-6; 9 bases match TRBD1. V lost 6 bases and J lost 7; bases outside the gene matches: 10. Germline values: CDR1 GTSNPN, CDR2 SVGIG (reference sequence). CDR3 length equals 15 residues. The CDR3 coding sequence is TGTGCCTGCCAATTAGCCGGGACAGGGAATTCACCCCTCCACTTT. Translating gives CACQLAGTGNSPLHF.

This chain joins TRBV9 and TRBJ2-5; TRBD1 matches at 9 bases. Trimming at V came to 4 bases and at J to 1 base, leaving 2 bases not matched to a gene. This CDR3 region has 14 residues. CDR1 SGDLS and CDR2 YYNGEE come from the germline V gene. The CDR3 DNA reads as TGTGCCAGCAGCTCGGGACAGGGCCAAGAGACCCAGTACTTC. It encodes CASSSGQGQETQYF.

The chain combines TRBV6-4 with TRBJ2-2; the match to TRBD1 covers 9 bases. The germline V gene encodes CDR1 MRHNA and CDR2 SNTAGT. The CDR3 is 15 residues long. V lost 5 bases and J lost 1; bases outside the gene matches: 2. In nucleotides, the CDR3 is TGTGCCAGCAGTTTGGGACAGGGGAACACCGGGGAGCTGTTTTTT. Amino acid sequence: CASSLGQGNTGELFF.

In its sample, this clone was seen once. The chain joins TRBV2 to TRBJ2-2, with a tentative D call TRBD1 (6 bases). This CDR3 has 11 amino acids. V lost 8 bases, J lost 12 bases, and 13 bases lay in between. Germline V lookup: CDR1 SNHLY, CDR2 FYNNEI. Here the CDR3 reads CASGLQGKLFF. The CDR3 DNA follows: TGTGCCAGCGGATTACAGGGCAAGCTGTTTTTT.

The chain couples TRBV6-5 to TRBJ1-2, with a weak D call TRBD1 (6 bases). The V gene's germline CDR1 is MNHEY and CDR2 SVGAGI. The CDR3 loop spans 14 amino acids. Trimming took 8 bases from V and 8 from J, leaving 21 bases between them. CDR3 protein: CASRRGQGTGGYTF. The DNA for the CDR3 is TGTGCCAGCCGAAGGGGACAAGGGACGGGAGGCTACACCTTC.

CDR3 nucleotides: TGCGCCAGCAGCCAAGGGTACCCTAGGAGCTTGGAAGCTTTCTTT. Amino acid sequence: CASSQGYPRSLEAFF. V is TRBV4-1 and J is TRBJ1-1; no firm D call. The germline CDR1 and CDR2 sequences are MGHRA and YSYEKL. The ends were cut back, 1 base at V and 8 bases at J, with 17 bases in the middle. The CDR3 extends over 15 amino acids.

V and J are TRBV2 and TRBJ1-2; no definite D call. This CDR3 region has 14 residues. Germline V gene data show CDR1 as SNHLY and CDR2 as FYNNEI. Trimming left V 7 bases short and J 4 bases short, with 16 bases between. CDR3 nucleotides: TGTGCCAGCAAAGGGAGCATAGCGTTCTATGGCTACACCTTC. Residues: CASKGSIAFYGYTF.

This sequence joins TRBV6-5 and TRBJ1-2, with D maybe TRBD1 (6 bases). V gave up 2 bases and J gave up 7 bases, with 17 bases separating them. The CDR3 is 15 residues long. Germline V gene lookup returns CDR1 MNHEY and CDR2 SVGAGI. The CDR3: CASSYRSTGIFGYTF. In DNA form, the CDR3 reads TGTGCCAGCAGTTACCGAAGCACAGGGATTTTTGGCTACACCTTC.

The sample holds one count of this clone. The genes are TRBV11-2 and TRBJ2-7, with 8 bases aligning to TRBD2. The CDR3 loop spans 12 amino acids. V lost 4 bases to trimming and J lost 5 bases; unmatched junction nucleotides: 1. Germline values: CDR1 SGHAT, CDR2 FQNNGV. In DNA form, the CDR3 reads TGTGCCAGCAGCTCGGGGGGGGACGAGCAGTACTTC. Protein sequence: CASSSGGDEQYF.

The chain uses TRBV6-5 and TRBJ1-6, with D unclear. The germline V gene has CDR1 MNHEY and CDR2 SVGAGI. V lost 8 bases and J 0 bases, leaving 11 bases between the germline ends. The CDR3 loop spans 15 amino acids. This chain's CDR3 is CASSMEGSYNSPLHF. CDR3 bases: TGTGCCAGCTCAATGGAGGGCTCCTATAATTCACCCCTCCACTTT.

V usage is TRBV7-2 and J usage is TRBJ1-2; tentatively, D is TRBD1 (6 bases). Trimming stripped 0 bases from V and 4 bases from J, with 15 bases between. This CDR3 is built from 16 residues. The germline gives CDR1 SGHTA, CDR2 FQGNSA. The DNA for the CDR3 is TGTGCCAGCAGCTTAGCCTTCTCGGACAGAAGCTATGGCTACACCTTC. Its translation is CASSLAFSDRSYGYTF.

The chain has TRBV19 and TRBJ1-2; no reliable D call. Germline V gene data show CDR1 as LNHDA and CDR2 as SQIVND (reference sequence). This CDR3 is 13 amino acids long. The ends were cut back, 5 bases at V and 8 bases at J, with 15 bases in the middle. In nucleotides, the CDR3 is TGTGCCAGTAGTCCTAATCGGGGAGACGGCTACACCTTC. Its translation is CASSPNRGDGYTF.

V gene TRBV4-2 combines with J gene TRBJ1-2; no clear D. The V gene's germline CDR1 is LGHNA and CDR2 YNFKEQ. Deletions cut 0 bases from V and 4 bases from J, with 9 bases between. The CDR3 contains 14 residues. The CDR3 nucleotides are TGTGCCAGCAGCCAAGATCCGGAGGTCTATGGCTACACCTTC. Residues: CASSQDPEVYGYTF.

The genes are TRBV7-2 and TRBJ1-1, with D tentatively TRBD1 (5 bases). This CDR3 is 13 amino acids long. Trimming cost V 3 bases and J 7 bases, with 12 bases left between them. Looked up from germline, CDR1 is SGHTA and CDR2 is FQGNSA. DNA for the CDR3: TGTGCCAGCAGCTTGCAAGGGGTCGGTGAAGCTTTCTTT. Translating it yields CASSLQGVGEAFF.